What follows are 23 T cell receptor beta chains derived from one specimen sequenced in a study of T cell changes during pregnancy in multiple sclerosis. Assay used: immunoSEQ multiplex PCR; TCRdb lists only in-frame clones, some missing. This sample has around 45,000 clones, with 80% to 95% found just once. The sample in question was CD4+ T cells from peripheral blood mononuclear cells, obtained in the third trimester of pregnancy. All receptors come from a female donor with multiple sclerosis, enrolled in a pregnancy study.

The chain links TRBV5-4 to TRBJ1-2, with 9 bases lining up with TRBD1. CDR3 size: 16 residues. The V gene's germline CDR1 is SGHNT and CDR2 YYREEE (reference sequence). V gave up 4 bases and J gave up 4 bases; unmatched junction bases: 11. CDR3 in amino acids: CASSRVTGGGVYGYTF. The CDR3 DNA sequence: TGTGCCAGCAGCCGAGTTACAGGGGGCGGTGTCTATGGCTACACCTTC.

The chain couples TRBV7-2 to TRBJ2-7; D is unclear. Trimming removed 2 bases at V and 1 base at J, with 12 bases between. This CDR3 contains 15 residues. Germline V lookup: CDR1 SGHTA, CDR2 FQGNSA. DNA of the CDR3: TGTGCCAGCAGCTTACCCCGACAAGGATCCTACGAGCAGTACTTC. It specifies CASSLPRQGSYEQYF.

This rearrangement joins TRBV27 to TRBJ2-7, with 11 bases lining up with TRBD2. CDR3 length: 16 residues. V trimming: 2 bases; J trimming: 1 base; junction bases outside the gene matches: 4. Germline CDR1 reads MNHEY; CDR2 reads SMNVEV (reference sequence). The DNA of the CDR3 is TGTGCCAGCAGTTTAAGCACTAGCGGGAGTTCCTACGAGCAGTACTTC. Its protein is CASSLSTSGSSYEQYF.

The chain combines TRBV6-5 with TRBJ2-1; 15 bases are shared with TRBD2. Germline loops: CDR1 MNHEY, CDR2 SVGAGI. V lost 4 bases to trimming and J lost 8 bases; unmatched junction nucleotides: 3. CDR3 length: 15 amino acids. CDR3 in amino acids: CASSFRTSGRDEQFF. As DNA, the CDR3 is TGTGCCAGCAGTTTTAGGACTAGCGGGAGGGATGAGCAGTTCTTC.

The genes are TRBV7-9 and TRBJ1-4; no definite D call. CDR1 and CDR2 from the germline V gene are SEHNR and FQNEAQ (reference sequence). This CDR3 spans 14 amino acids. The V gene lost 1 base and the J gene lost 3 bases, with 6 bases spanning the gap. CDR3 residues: CASSLGHSNEKLFF. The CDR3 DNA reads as TGTGCCAGCAGCTTAGGACACTCTAATGAAAAACTGTTTTTT.

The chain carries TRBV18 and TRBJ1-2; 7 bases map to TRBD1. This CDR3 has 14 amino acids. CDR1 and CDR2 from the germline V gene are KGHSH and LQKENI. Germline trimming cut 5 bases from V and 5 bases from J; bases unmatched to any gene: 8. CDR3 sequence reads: CASSTGTDVYGYTF. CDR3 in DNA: TGTGCCAGCTCAACCGGGACAGACGTATATGGCTACACCTTC.

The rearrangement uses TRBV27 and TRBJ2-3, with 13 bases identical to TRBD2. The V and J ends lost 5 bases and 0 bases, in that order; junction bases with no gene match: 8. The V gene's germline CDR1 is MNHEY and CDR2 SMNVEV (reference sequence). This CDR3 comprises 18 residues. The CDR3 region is CASSPIRLAGGSTDTQYF. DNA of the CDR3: TGTGCCAGCAGTCCCATCCGACTAGCGGGGGGAAGCACAGATACGCAGTATTTT.

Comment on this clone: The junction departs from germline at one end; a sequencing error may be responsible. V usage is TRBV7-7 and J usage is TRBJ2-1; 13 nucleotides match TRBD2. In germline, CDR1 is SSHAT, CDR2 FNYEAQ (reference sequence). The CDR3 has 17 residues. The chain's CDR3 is CASSLWSGLAGVNEQFF. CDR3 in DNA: TGTGCTAGCAGCTTATGGTCCGGACTAGCGGGAGTCAATGAGCAGTTCTTC.

This CDR3 is CASSQDKTSGRKQYF. The CDR3 coding sequence is TGTGCCAGCAGCCAGGACAAAACTAGCGGGAGGAAGCAGTACTTC. This chain connects TRBV14 to TRBJ2-7; 12 positions match TRBD2. The V segment lost 3 bases and the J segment 8 bases; nucleotides outside the gene matches: 8. CDR1 SGHDN and CDR2 FVKESK come from the germline V gene. This CDR3 contains 15 residues.

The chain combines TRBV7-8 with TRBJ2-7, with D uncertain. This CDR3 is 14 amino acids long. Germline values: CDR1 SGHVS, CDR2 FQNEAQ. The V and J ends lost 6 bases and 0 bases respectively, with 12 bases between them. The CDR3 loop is CASSFSLLSYEQYF. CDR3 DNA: TGTGCCAGCAGTTTTAGTCTTCTCTCCTACGAGCAGTACTTC.

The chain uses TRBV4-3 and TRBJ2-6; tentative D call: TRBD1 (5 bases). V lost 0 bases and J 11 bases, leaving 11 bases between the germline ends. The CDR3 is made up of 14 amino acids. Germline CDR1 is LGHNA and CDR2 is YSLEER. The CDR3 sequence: CASSQEMQGYVLTF. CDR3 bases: TGCGCCAGCAGCCAAGAGATGCAGGGCTACGTCCTGACTTTC.

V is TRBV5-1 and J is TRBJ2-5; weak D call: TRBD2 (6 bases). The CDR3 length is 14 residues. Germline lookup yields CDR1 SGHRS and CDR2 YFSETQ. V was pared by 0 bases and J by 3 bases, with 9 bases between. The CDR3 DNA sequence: TGCGCCAGCAGCTTGGGGCGGGATAAAGAGACCCAGTACTTC. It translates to CASSLGRDKETQYF.

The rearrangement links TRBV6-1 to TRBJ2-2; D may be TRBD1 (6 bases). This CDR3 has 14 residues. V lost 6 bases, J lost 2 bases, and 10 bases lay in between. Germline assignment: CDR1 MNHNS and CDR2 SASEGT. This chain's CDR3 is CASRTGVNTGELFF. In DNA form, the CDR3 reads TGTGCCAGCAGGACAGGTGTTAACACCGGGGAGCTGTTTTTT.

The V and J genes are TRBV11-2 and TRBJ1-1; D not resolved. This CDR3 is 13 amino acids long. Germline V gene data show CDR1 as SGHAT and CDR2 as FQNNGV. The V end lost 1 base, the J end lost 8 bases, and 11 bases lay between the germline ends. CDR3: CASSLVGLVEAFF. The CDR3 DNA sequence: TGTGCCAGCAGCTTAGTGGGCTTAGTCGAAGCTTTCTTT.

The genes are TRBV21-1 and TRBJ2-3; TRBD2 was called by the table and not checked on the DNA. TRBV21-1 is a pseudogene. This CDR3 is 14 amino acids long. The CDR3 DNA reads TGTGCCAGCAGGCCCCCGGACTACACAGATACGCAGTATTTT. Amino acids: CASRPPDYTDTQYF.

CDR3 protein: CASSFLTSGSYEQYF. CDR3 nucleotide sequence: TGTGCCAGCAGTTTTTTGACTAGCGGGAGCTACGAGCAGTACTTC. The chain joins TRBV27 to TRBJ2-7, with TRBD2 matching 12 bases. The V segment lost 3 bases and the J segment 3 bases; nucleotides outside the gene matches: 3. Germline CDR1 reads MNHEY; CDR2 reads SMNVEV (reference sequence). The CDR3 spans 15 residues.

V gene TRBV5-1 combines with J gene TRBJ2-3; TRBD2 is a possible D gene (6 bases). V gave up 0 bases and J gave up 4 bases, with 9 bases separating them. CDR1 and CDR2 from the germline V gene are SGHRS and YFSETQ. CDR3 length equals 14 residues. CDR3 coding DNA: TGCGCCAGCAGCTTGGGACTAGTCTCAGATACGCAGTATTTT. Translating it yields CASSLGLVSDTQYF. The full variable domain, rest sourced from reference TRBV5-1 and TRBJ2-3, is KAGVTQTPRYLIKTRGQQVTLSCSPISGHRSVSWYQQTPGQGLQFLFEYFSETQRNKGNFPGRFSGRQFSNSRSEMNVSTLELGDSALYLCASSLGLVSDTQYFGPGTRLTVL.

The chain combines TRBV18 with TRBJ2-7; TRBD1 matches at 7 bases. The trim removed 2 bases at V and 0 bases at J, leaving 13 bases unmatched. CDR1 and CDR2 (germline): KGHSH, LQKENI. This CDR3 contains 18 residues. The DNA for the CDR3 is TGTGCCAGCTCACCATTGTATTTGGGGGACAGAGTCTCCTACGAGCAGTACTTC. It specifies CASSPLYLGDRVSYEQYF.

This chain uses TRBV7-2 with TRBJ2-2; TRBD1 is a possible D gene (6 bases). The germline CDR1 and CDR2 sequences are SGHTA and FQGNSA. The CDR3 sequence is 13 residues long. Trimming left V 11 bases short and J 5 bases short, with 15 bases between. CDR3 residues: CAVALGGTGELFF. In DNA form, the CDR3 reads TGTGCCGTCGCCCTAGGGGGTACCGGGGAGCTGTTTTTT.

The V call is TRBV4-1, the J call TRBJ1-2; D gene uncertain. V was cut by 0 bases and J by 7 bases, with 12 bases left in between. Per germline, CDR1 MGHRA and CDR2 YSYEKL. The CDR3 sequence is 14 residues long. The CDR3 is CASSQDEGIVGYTF. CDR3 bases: TGCGCCAGCAGCCAAGATGAGGGAATCGTTGGCTACACCTTC.

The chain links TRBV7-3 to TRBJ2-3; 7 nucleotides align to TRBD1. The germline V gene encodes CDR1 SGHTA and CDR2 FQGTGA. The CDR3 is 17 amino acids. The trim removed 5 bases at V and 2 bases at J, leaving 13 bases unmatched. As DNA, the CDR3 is TGTGCCAGCAGCCCCCTACACAGACAGGGTGTCACAGATACGCAGTATTTT. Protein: CASSPLHRQGVTDTQYF.

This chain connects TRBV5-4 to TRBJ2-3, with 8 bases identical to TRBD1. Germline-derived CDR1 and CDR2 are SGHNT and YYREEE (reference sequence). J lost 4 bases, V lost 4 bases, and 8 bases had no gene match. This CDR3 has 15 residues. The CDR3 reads CASSGTGGPADTQYF. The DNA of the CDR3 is TGTGCCAGCAGCGGGACAGGAGGGCCGGCAGATACGCAGTATTTT.

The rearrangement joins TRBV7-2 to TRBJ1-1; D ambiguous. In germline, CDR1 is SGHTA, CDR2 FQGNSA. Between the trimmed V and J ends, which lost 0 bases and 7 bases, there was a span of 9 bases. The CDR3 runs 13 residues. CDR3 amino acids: CASSLAPYSEAFF. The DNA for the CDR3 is TGTGCCAGCAGCTTAGCGCCTTATAGTGAAGCTTTCTTT.